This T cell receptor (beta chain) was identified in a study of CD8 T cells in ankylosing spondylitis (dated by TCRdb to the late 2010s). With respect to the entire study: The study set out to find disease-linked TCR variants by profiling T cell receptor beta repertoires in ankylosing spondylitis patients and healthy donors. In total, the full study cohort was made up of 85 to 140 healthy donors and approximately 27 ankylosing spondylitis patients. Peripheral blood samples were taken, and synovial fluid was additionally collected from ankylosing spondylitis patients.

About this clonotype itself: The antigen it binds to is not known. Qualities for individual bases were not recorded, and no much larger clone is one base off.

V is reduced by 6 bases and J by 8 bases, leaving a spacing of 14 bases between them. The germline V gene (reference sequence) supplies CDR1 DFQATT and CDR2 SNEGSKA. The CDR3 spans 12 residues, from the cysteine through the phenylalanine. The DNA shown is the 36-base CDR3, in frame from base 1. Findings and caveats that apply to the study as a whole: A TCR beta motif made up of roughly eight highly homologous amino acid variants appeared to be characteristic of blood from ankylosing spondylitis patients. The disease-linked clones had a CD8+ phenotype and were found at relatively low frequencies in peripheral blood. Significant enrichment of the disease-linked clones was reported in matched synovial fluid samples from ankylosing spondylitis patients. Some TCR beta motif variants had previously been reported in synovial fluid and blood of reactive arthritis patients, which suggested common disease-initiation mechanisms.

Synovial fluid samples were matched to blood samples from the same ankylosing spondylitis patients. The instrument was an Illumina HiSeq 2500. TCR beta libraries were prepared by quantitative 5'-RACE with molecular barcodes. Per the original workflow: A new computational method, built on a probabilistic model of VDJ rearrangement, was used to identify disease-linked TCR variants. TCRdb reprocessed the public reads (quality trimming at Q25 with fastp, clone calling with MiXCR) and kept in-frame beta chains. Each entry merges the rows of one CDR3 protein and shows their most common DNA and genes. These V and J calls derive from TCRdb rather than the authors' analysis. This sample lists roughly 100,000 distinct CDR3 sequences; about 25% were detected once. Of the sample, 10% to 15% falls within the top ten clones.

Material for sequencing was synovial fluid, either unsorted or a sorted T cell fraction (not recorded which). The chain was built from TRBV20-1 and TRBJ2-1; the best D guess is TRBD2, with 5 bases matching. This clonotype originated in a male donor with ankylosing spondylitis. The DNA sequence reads TGCAGTGCCCCTATCGGGGTGGATGAGCAGTTCTTC. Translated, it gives CSAPIGVDEQFF.